This is a list of T cell receptor beta chains from one sample in a study of blood T cells in healthy people across ages. Using its own MiXCR run on the 5' RACE reads, TCRdb lists one record per CDR3 protein. This sample has around 1.5 million distinct CDR3 sequences, with 55% to 75% found just once. The sample was blood. These receptors were obtained from a young man in good health. Both conserved end residues are part of each CDR3. Each record gives: J gene, D gene, V gene, clone size, CDR3 DNA, CDR3 protein. The D gene is left open where the match is weak. Size tells how often a clone was seen (once, few, many) or the class of an expanded clone, and some rows leave it out.

J gene: TRBJ1-1
D gene: TRBD1
V gene: TRBV4-1
clone size: -
CDR3 DNA: TGCGCCAGCAGCGACGTGACAGGGGTCGTGAACACTGAAGCTTTCTTT
CDR3 protein: CASSDVTGVVNTEAFF

J gene: TRBJ2-5
D gene: TRBD2
V gene: TRBV6-5
clone size: -
CDR3 DNA: TGTGCCAGCAGTCTAGCGGGCCTAGGGGGGACCCAGTACTTC
CDR3 protein: CASSLAGLGGTQYF

J gene: TRBJ2-3
D gene: TRBD2
V gene: TRBV2
clone size: -
CDR3 DNA: TGTGCCAGCGTTGGGGACGGGACTAGTGCAGATACGCAGTATTTT
CDR3 protein: CASVGDGTSADTQYF

J gene: TRBJ1-5
D gene: -
V gene: TRBV20-1
clone size: -
CDR3 DNA: TGCAGTGCCCTCGGGGGGCGTGAAAATCAGCCCCAGCATTTT
CDR3 protein: CSALGGRENQPQHF

J gene: TRBJ2-3
D gene: -
V gene: TRBV7-9
clone size: -
CDR3 DNA: TGTGCCAGCAGCTTGCCACCGGGACGGAAAACAGATACGCAGTATTTT
CDR3 protein: CASSLPPGRKTDTQYF

J gene: TRBJ2-3
D gene: -
V gene: TRBV15
clone size: -
CDR3 DNA: TGTGCCACCAGCGACCCAGAGGACAGCACAGATACGCAGTATTTT
CDR3 protein: CATSDPEDSTDTQYF

J gene: TRBJ2-7
D gene: TRBD1
V gene: TRBV7-2
clone size: -
CDR3 DNA: TGTGCCAGCAGCCGTTACCGGGGACAGGGAAGGTACGAGCAGTACTTC
CDR3 protein: CASSRYRGQGRYEQYF

J gene: TRBJ2-3
D gene: TRBD2
V gene: TRBV4-1
clone size: -
CDR3 DNA: TGCGCCAGCAGCCAAGTACTAGCGGGGGGCACAGATACGCAGTATTTT
CDR3 protein: CASSQVLAGGTDTQYF

J gene: TRBJ1-5
D gene: -
V gene: TRBV29-1
clone size: -
CDR3 DNA: TGCAGCGTTGGGGGGCCGGGTCAGCCCCAGCATTTT
CDR3 protein: CSVGGPGQPQHF

J gene: TRBJ1-2
D gene: -
V gene: TRBV4-1
clone size: -
CDR3 DNA: TGCGCCAGCAGCCAATCCGGGACGGTAAACCCGGGGCACTATGGCTACACCTTC
CDR3 protein: CASSQSGTVNPGHYGYTF

J gene: TRBJ2-5
D gene: TRBD2
V gene: TRBV20-1
clone size: -
CDR3 DNA: TGCAGTGCTACTCCTAGCGGGGCGGGGGAGACCCAGTACTTC
CDR3 protein: CSATPSGAGETQYF

J gene: TRBJ2-7
D gene: -
V gene: TRBV7-2
clone size: few
CDR3 DNA: TGTGCCAGCAGCATACAGGCGTCCCATCCCTACGAGCAGTACTTC
CDR3 protein: CASSIQASHPYEQYF

J gene: TRBJ2-7
D gene: -
V gene: TRBV6-5
clone size: -
CDR3 DNA: TGTGCCAGCAGTTACGCTGCCGGGACGAAAGCTTCCTACGAGCAGTACTTC
CDR3 protein: CASSYAAGTKASYEQYF

J gene: TRBJ2-7
D gene: TRBD2
V gene: TRBV28
clone size: -
CDR3 DNA: TGTGCCAGCAGGTCCTTAGGGAGGGACGAGCAGTACTTC
CDR3 protein: CASRSLGRDEQYF

J gene: TRBJ2-1
D gene: -
V gene: TRBV27
clone size: -
CDR3 DNA: TGTGCCAGCAGTTTACTTCCTAGCAACTACAATGAGCAGTTCTTC
CDR3 protein: CASSLLPSNYNEQFF

J gene: TRBJ2-1
D gene: -
V gene: TRBV27
clone size: -
CDR3 DNA: TGTGCCAGCAGTTTGTGGGCCTTATCCGCCCATGAGCAGTTCTTC
CDR3 protein: CASSLWALSAHEQFF

J gene: TRBJ2-1
D gene: TRBD2
V gene: TRBV30
clone size: -
CDR3 DNA: TGTGCCTGGAAGACCGGGACTAGCGGCTACAATGAGCAGTTCTTC
CDR3 protein: CAWKTGTSGYNEQFF

J gene: TRBJ1-5
D gene: -
V gene: TRBV27
clone size: -
CDR3 DNA: TGTGCCAGCAGTTTATCGCCCATTGGGGGGACAATGGACCACATTCGAAATCAGCCCCAGCATTTT
CDR3 protein: CASSLSPIGGTMDHIRNQPQHF

J gene: TRBJ2-7
D gene: -
V gene: TRBV9
clone size: -
CDR3 DNA: TGTGCCAGCAGCCTAAGACCCGATTACGAGCAGTACTTC
CDR3 protein: CASSLRPDYEQYF

J gene: TRBJ2-3
D gene: TRBD2
V gene: TRBV6-5
clone size: -
CDR3 DNA: TGTGCCAGCAGCTCACTAGCGAGGTGGTCCGATACGCAGTATTTT
CDR3 protein: CASSSLARWSDTQYF

J gene: TRBJ1-1
D gene: TRBD1
V gene: TRBV25-1
clone size: once
CDR3 DNA: TGTGCCAGCAGTGAACAAGGACAGGGGAACACTGAAGCTTTCTTT
CDR3 protein: CASSEQGQGNTEAFF

J gene: TRBJ2-3
D gene: -
V gene: TRBV7-9
clone size: -
CDR3 DNA: TGTGCCAGCAGCTTAGAGGGGCGAGAGACAGATACGCAGTATTTT
CDR3 protein: CASSLEGRETDTQYF